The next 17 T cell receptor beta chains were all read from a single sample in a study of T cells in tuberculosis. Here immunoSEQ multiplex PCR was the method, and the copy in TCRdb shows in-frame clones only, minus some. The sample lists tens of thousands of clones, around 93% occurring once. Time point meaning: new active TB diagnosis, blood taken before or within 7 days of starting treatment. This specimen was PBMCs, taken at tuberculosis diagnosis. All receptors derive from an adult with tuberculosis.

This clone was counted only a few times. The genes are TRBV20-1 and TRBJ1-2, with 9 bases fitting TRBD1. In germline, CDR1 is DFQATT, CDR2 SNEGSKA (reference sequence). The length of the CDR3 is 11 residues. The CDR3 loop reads CSGTGREGYTF. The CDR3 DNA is TGCAGCGGGACAGGGCGAGAGGGCTACACCTTC.

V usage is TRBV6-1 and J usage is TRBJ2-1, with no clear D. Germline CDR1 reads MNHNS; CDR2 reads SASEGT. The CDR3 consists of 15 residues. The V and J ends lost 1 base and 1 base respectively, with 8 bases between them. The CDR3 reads CASSEENGSYNEQFF. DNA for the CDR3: TGTGCCAGCAGTGAAGAAAACGGGTCCTACAATGAGCAGTTCTTC.

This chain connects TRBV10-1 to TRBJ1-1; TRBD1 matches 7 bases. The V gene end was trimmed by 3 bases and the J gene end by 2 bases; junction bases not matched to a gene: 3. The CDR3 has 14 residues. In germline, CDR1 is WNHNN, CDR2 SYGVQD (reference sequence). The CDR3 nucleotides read TGCGCCAGCAGTGACTACAGGGGAAACACTGAAGCTTTCTTT. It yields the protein CASSDYRGNTEAFF.

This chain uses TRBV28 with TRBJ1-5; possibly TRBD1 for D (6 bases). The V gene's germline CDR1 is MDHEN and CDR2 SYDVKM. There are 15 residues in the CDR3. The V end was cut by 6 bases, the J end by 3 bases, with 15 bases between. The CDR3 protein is CASRYTGTHNQPQHF. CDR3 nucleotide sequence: TGTGCCAGCAGATACACCGGGACACACAATCAGCCCCAGCATTTT.

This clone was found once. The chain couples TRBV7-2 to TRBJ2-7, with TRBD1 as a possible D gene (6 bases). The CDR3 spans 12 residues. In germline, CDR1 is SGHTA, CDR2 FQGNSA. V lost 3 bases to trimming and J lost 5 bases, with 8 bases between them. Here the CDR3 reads CASSFAGDEQYF. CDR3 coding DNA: TGTGCCAGCAGCTTCGCAGGGGACGAGCAGTACTTC.

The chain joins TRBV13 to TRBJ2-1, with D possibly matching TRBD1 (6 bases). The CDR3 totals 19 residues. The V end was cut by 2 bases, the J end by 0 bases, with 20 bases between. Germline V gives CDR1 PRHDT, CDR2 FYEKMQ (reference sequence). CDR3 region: CASSLSEWGQWASYNEQFF. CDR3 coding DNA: TGTGCCAGCAGCTTAAGTGAGTGGGGACAATGGGCCTCCTACAATGAGCAGTTCTTC.

In nucleotides, the CDR3 is TGTGCCAGCAGTCAGGGGGCAGGCACAGATACGCAGTATTTT. Translation gives CASSQGAGTDTQYF. The chain carries TRBV6-4 and TRBJ2-3, with TRBD1 matching over 8 bases. This CDR3 is built from 14 residues. Germline V gives CDR1 MRHNA, CDR2 SNTAGT. Trimming at V came to 5 bases and at J to 1 base, leaving 2 bases not matched to a gene.

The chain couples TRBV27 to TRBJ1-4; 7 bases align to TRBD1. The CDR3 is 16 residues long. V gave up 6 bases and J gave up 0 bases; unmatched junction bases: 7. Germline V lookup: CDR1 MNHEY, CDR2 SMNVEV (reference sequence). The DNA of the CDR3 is TGTGCCAGCAGCCGGACAGGAACTTCAACTAATGAAAAACTGTTTTTT. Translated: CASSRTGTSTNEKLFF.

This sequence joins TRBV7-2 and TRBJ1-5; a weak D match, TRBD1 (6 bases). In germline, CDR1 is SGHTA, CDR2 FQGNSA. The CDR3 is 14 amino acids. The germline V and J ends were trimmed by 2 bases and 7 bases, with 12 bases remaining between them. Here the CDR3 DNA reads TGTGCCAGCAGCTTAAGGTTGGGGGCACAGCCCCAGCATTTT. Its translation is CASSLRLGAQPQHF.

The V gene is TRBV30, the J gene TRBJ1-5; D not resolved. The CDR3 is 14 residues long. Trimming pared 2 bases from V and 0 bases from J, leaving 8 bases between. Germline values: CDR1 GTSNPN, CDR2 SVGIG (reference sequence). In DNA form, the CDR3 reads TGTGCCTGGAGTCGCGATTATAGCAATCAGCCCCAGCATTTT. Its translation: CAWSRDYSNQPQHF. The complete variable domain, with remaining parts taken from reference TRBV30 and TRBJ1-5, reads SQTIHQWPATLVQPVGSPLSLECTVEGTSNPNLYWYRQAAGRGLQLLFYSVGIGQISSEVPQNLSASRPQDRQFILSSKKLLLSDSGFYLCAWSRDYSNQPQHFGDGTRLSIL.

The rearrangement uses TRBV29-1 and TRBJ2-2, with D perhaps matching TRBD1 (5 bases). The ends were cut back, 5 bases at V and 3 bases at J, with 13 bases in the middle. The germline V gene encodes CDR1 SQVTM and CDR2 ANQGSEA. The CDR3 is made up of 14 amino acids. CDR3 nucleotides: TGCAGCGTTCAAAGGGGTGGAGACACCGGGGAGCTGTTTTTT. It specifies CSVQRGGDTGELFF.

Written as DNA, the CDR3 is TGTGCCAGCAGCACCCGGGACAGGGAGCCCATACGGGAAAAACTGTTTTTT. Translating gives CASSTRDREPIREKLFF. The chain carries TRBV2 and TRBJ1-4; 9 bases agree with TRBD1. Germline assignment: CDR1 SNHLY and CDR2 FYNNEI. Trimming removed 6 bases from V and 8 bases from J; junction bases left unmatched: 16. There are 17 residues in the CDR3. Full variable domain (outside the CDR3, taken from reference TRBV2 and TRBJ1-4): EPEVTQTPSHQVTQMGQEVILRCVPISNHLYFYWYRQILGQKVEFLVSFYNNEISEKSEIFDDQFSVERPDGSNFTLKIRSTKLEDSAMYFCASSTRDREPIREKLFFGSGTQLSVL.

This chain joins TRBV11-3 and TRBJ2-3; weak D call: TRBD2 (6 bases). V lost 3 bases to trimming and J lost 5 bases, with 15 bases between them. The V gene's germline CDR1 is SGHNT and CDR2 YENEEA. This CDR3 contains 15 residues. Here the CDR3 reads CASSFRGSPGDTQYF. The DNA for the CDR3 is TGTGCCAGCAGCTTCCGGGGGTCCCCCGGAGATACGCAGTATTTT.

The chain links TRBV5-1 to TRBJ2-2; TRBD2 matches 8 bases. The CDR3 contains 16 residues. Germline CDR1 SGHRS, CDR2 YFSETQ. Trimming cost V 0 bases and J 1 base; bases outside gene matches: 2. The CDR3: CASSLGGLGNTGELFF. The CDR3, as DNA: TGCGCCAGCAGCTTGGGGGGACTAGGGAACACCGGGGAGCTGTTTTTT.

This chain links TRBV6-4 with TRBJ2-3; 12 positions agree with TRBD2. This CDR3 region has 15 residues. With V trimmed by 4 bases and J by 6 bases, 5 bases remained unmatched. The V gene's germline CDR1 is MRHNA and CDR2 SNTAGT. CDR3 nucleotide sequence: TGTGCCAGCAGTGTGACTAGCGGGGGTACTGATACGCAGTATTTT. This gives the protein CASSVTSGGTDTQYF.

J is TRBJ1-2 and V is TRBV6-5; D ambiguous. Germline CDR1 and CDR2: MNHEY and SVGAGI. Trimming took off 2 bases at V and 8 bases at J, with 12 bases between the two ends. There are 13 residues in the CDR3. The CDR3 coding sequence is TGTGCCAGCAGTTACGCGAATTGGGAGGGCTACACCTTC. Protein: CASSYANWEGYTF.

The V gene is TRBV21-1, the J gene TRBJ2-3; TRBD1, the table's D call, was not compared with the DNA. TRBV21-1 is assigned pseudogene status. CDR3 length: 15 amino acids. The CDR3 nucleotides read TGTGCCAGCAAAGGACGGCAGGGCGATACAGATACGCAGTATTTT. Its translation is CASKGRQGDTDTQYF.